This TCR beta chain originates from a study of radiotherapy plus CTLA-4 blockade in lung cancer. General study findings and limits: There was expansion of tumor-derived TCR clones in blood after radiotherapy plus ipilimumab.

This CDR3 is 16 amino acids long. CDR1 SNHLY and CDR2 FYNNEI come from the germline V gene. Trimming removed 0 bases from V and 5 bases from J; junction bases left unmatched: 8. As regards this clone: The target antigen is unknown.

The method was immunoSEQ multiplex PCR; TCRdb's version includes in-frame clones alone and lacks a portion of them. The sample has 89,000 or so clones; roughly 80% are singletons. Each patient with chemo-refractory metastatic non-small-cell lung cancer was treated with focal radiation plus CTLA-4 blockade using ipilimumab. The rearrangement uses TRBV2 and TRBJ2-5; 8 bases align to TRBD1. The specimen comprised peripheral blood, sampled from a patient treated with radiotherapy plus ipilimumab. The sequence was obtained from a human donor with non-small cell lung cancer who had a partial response to radiotherapy plus ipilimumab. The CDR3 DNA is TGTGCCAGCAGTGAAGCGCGGTCAGGGGGCGAGGAGACCCAGTACTTC. Encoded protein: CASSEARSGGEETQYF.